Below are 5 T cell receptor beta chains sequenced from a single sample in a study of response to subunit inactivated influenza vaccine. TCRdb reprocessed the RT-PCR reads via MiXCR and lists one record per CDR3 protein. This sample yields around 710,000 distinct CDR3 sequences, of which over 11% are seen a single time; 5.5% to 8% belongs to the top ten. The material was PBMCs from blood, obtained around 14 days before vaccination. These receptors all stem from a man in his fifties or sixties who received an inactivated influenza vaccine.

This chain links TRBV7-9 with TRBJ2-1; TRBD1 aligns across 9 bases. The CDR3 contains 15 residues. The germline gives CDR1 SEHNR, CDR2 FQNEAQ (reference sequence). The junction had 9 bases not matched to a gene; V was cut back by 5 bases and J by 7 bases. For the CDR3, the DNA is TGTGCCAGCAGCCAAAACAGGGGGCTGGTGAATGAGCAGTTCTTC. The encoded protein is CASSQNRGLVNEQFF.

The V call is TRBV7-9, the J call TRBJ2-3, with 7 nucleotides matching TRBD2. With V trimmed by 4 bases and J by 4 bases, 14 bases remained unmatched. The germline V gene has CDR1 SEHNR and CDR2 FQNEAQ (reference sequence). The CDR3 length is 17 residues. The CDR3 loop is CASSSPGGGVFADTQYF. DNA of the CDR3: TGTGCCAGCAGCTCCCCGGGTGGGGGGGTCTTCGCAGATACGCAGTATTTT.

This clonotype showed up many times. The rearrangement uses TRBV7-9 and TRBJ1-1; the match to TRBD1 covers 8 bases. The junction had 8 bases not matched to a gene; V was cut back by 0 bases and J by 5 bases. Germline lookup yields CDR1 SEHNR and CDR2 FQNEAQ (reference sequence). CDR3 length: 16 amino acids. The CDR3 nucleotides read TGTGCCAGCAGCTTAGCCACTGGACAGGGTCGGACTGAAGCTTTCTTT. Its protein is CASSLATGQGRTEAFF.

The rearrangement joins TRBV5-1 to TRBJ2-7; D possibly corresponds to TRBD1 (6 bases). The CDR3 is made up of 15 amino acids. V gave up 0 bases and J gave up 2 bases, with 12 bases separating them. The V gene's germline CDR1 is SGHRS and CDR2 YFSETQ. CDR3 protein: CASSLDWTAAYEQYF. The CDR3 nucleotides are TGCGCCAGCAGCTTGGATTGGACAGCTGCCTACGAGCAGTACTTC.

The chain joins TRBV28 to TRBJ1-2; weak D call: TRBD1 (5 bases). The CDR3 contains 19 residues. CDR1 and CDR2 (germline): MDHEN, SYDVKM. Trimming pared 1 base from V and 1 base from J, leaving 22 bases between. CDR3 region: CASSLSPGTFFFDNYGYTF. CDR3 bases: TGTGCCAGCAGTTTATCCCCTGGGACGTTCTTCTTCGATAACTATGGCTACACCTTC.